The 9 T cell receptor beta chains in this list originate from one sample, sequenced in a study of blood T cell repertoires in COVID-19. TCRdb's copy holds only in-frame clones and misses some; the assay was immunoSEQ multiplex PCR. The sample shows 150,000 to 190,000 clones, about nine tenths of them seen only once. The sample taken for sequencing was peripheral blood. These receptors originate from a woman between 65 and 79 years old with acute or convalescent COVID-19.

The J gene is TRBJ1-2, the V gene TRBV6-5; TRBD1 might be the D (5 bases). The germline CDR1 and CDR2 sequences are MNHEY and SVGAGI. The length of the CDR3 is 14 residues. Between the trimmed V and J ends, which lost 6 bases and 5 bases, there was a span of 16 bases. This CDR3 is CASSPWGDRYGYTF. DNA for the CDR3: TGTGCCAGCAGCCCCTGGGGGGATCGGTATGGCTACACCTTC.

The chain carries TRBV6-5 and TRBJ2-5, with TRBD1 matching 12 bases. Germline V gives CDR1 MNHEY, CDR2 SVGAGI. Trimming at V came to 8 bases and at J to 5 bases, leaving 9 bases not matched to a gene. The CDR3 sequence is 15 residues long. The CDR3 nucleotides are TGTGCCAGCTTTGCGGGGACAGGGGGCTTGGAGACCCAGTACTTC. Protein product: CASFAGTGGLETQYF.

This sequence joins TRBV15 and TRBJ1-6, with D possibly being TRBD1 (5 bases). Germline loops: CDR1 LNHNV, CDR2 YYDKDF (reference sequence). The CDR3 runs 15 residues. The ends were cut back, 1 base at V and 2 bases at J, with 6 bases in the middle. Here the CDR3 reads CATSRGQTYNSPLHF. CDR3 nucleotides: TGTGCCACCAGCAGAGGACAGACCTATAATTCACCCCTCCACTTT.

J is TRBJ2-5 and V is TRBV15; TRBD2 agrees at 9 bases. V lost 5 bases to trimming and J lost 5 bases; unmatched junction nucleotides: 3. The CDR3 is made up of 13 amino acids. Germline values: CDR1 LNHNV, CDR2 YYDKDF (reference sequence). CDR3 DNA sequence: TGTGCCACCAGCGCGGGGGGGAGGGAGACCCAGTACTTC. It specifies CATSAGGRETQYF.

The chain is built from TRBV14 and TRBJ1-1; D gene uncertain. V was pared by 0 bases and J by 0 bases, with 20 bases between. CDR3 length: 19 residues. Germline-derived CDR1 and CDR2 are SGHDN and FVKESK. The CDR3 protein is CASSQDLVIGRRVNTEAFF. CDR3 DNA: TGTGCCAGCAGCCAAGATCTTGTTATAGGGAGAAGAGTGAACACTGAAGCTTTCTTT.

V usage is TRBV11-3 and J usage is TRBJ1-3; 7 nucleotides line up with TRBD1. Germline CDR1 SGHNT, CDR2 YENEEA. After removal of 5 bases from V and 4 bases from J, the junction contained 8 bases not matched to a gene. This CDR3 has 15 residues. The CDR3: CASSPTGTEGNTIYF. The CDR3 nucleotides are TGTGCCAGCAGCCCAACCGGGACAGAAGGAAACACCATATATTTT.

CDR3 nucleotide sequence: TGTGCCAGCAGCTCCTACTCTGGGGCCAACGTCCTGACTTTC. Translating gives CASSSYSGANVLTF. V gene TRBV7-3 combines with J gene TRBJ2-6; no clear D gene. V was shortened by 4 bases and J by 0 bases, with 4 bases between the two germline ends. The CDR3 is 14 amino acids. Germline CDR1 and CDR2: SGHTA and FQGTGA. The full variable domain, rest sourced from reference TRBV7-3 and TRBJ2-6, is GAGVSQTPSNKVTEKGKYVELRCDPISGHTALYWYRQSLGQGPEFLIYFQGTGAADDSGLPNDRFFAVRPEGSVSTLKIQRTERGDSAVYLCASSSYSGANVLTFGAGSRLTVL.

This chain joins TRBV11-3 and TRBJ2-1; D possibly corresponds to TRBD2 (7 bases). The V gene's germline CDR1 is SGHNT and CDR2 YENEEA. V was shortened by 6 bases and J by 6 bases, with 15 bases between the two germline ends. The CDR3 has 14 amino acids. For the CDR3, the DNA is TGTGCCAGCAGTCGCGGGGGCGTACCCAATGAGCAGTTCTTC. Protein sequence: CASSRGGVPNEQFF.

The chain carries TRBV29-1 and TRBJ1-6; 7 positions agree with TRBD1. With V trimmed by 7 bases and J by 7 bases, 7 bases remained unmatched. CDR1 and CDR2 (germline): SQVTM, ANQGSEA. This CDR3 is built from 13 residues. The CDR3 is CSARQGGNSPLHF. The CDR3 nucleotides are TGCAGCGCCCGACAGGGTGGGAATTCACCCCTCCACTTT. The whole variable domain, filled in from reference TRBV29-1 and TRBJ1-6, reads SAVISQKPSRDICQRGTSLTIQCQVDSQVTMMFWYRQQPGQSLTLIATANQGSEATYESGFVIDKFPISRPNLTFSTLTVSNMSPEDSSIYLCSARQGGNSPLHFGNGTRLTVT.